The 8 T cell receptor beta chains below come from one sample, sequenced in a study of blood T cell repertoires in COVID-19. Generated by immunoSEQ multiplex PCR, the TCRdb table keeps only in-frame clones and is missing some. The sample has around 85,000 clones, around 88% seen once. Sequenced input: peripheral blood. These receptors were taken from a man aged 50 to 59 with active COVID-19.

The V call is TRBV9, the J call TRBJ2-7, with 7 bases identical to TRBD1. Trimming removed 3 bases from V and 6 bases from J; junction bases left unmatched: 6. Germline CDR1 is SGDLS and CDR2 is YYNGEE. The CDR3 extends over 13 amino acids. This chain's CDR3 is CASSARQGGEQYF. CDR3 bases: TGTGCCAGCAGCGCCAGACAGGGTGGCGAGCAGTACTTC. The entire variable domain, with the rest obtained from reference TRBV9 and TRBJ2-7, is as follows: DSGVTQTPKHLITATGQRVTLRCSPRSGDLSVYWYQQSLDQGLQFLIQYYNGEERAKGNILERFSAQQFPDLHSELNLSSLELGDSALYFCASSARQGGEQYFGPGTRLTVT.

The V gene is TRBV6-5, the J gene TRBJ1-1; D remains unclear. V was pared by 0 bases and J by 6 bases, with 14 bases between. Looked up from germline, CDR1 is MNHEY and CDR2 is SVGAGI. The CDR3 extends over 15 amino acids. The CDR3 sequence is CASSYSRWVDAEAFF. In DNA form, the CDR3 reads TGTGCCAGCAGTTACTCCAGGTGGGTTGACGCTGAAGCTTTCTTT.

The chain carries TRBV6-5 and TRBJ2-2; D unresolved. This CDR3 spans 13 amino acids. The V gene lost 5 bases and the J gene lost 2 bases, with 6 bases spanning the gap. The germline V gene encodes CDR1 MNHEY and CDR2 SVGAGI. The CDR3, as DNA: TGTGCCAGCAGTCCCCTAAACACCGGGGAGCTGTTTTTT. Its protein is CASSPLNTGELFF.

V usage is TRBV15 and J usage is TRBJ1-4; no clear D. V was cut by 2 bases and J by 3 bases, with 10 bases left in between. CDR3 size: 15 residues. Germline assignment: CDR1 LNHNV and CDR2 YYDKDF (reference sequence). The CDR3 loop reads CATSRSVLPNEKLFF. The CDR3 DNA reads as TGTGCCACCAGCAGATCAGTCCTCCCTAATGAAAAACTGTTTTTT.

V and J are TRBV19 and TRBJ1-3; D may be TRBD1 (5 bases). There are 17 residues in the CDR3. The germline V gene has CDR1 LNHDA and CDR2 SQIVND (reference sequence). Trimming took off 0 bases at V and 2 bases at J, with 14 bases between the two ends. CDR3 nucleotide sequence: TGTGCCAGTAGTATAGAACCGGGACTGTCTCCTGGAAACACCATATATTTT. Translated: CASSIEPGLSPGNTIYF.

This clone was detected only a few times. The chain combines TRBV7-8 with TRBJ2-2; 8 nucleotides agree with TRBD2. Germline-derived CDR1 and CDR2 are SGHVS and FQNEAQ. The CDR3 is 15 residues long. The junction had 3 bases not matched to a gene; V was cut back by 1 base and J by 5 bases. CDR3 in DNA: TGTGCCAGCAGCTTAGAGACTAGCGCGACCGGGGAGCTGTTTTTT. This sequence encodes CASSLETSATGELFF. The full variable domain, completed using reference TRBV7-8 and TRBJ2-2, is GAGVSQSPRYKVAKRGQDVALRCDPISGHVSLFWYQQALGQGPEFLTYFQNEAQLDKSGLPSDRFFAERPEGSVSTLKIQRTQQEDSAVYLCASSLETSATGELFFGEGSRLTVL.

The chain employs TRBV24-1 and TRBJ2-3, with TRBD2 as a possible D gene (6 bases). Germline loops: CDR1 KGHDR, CDR2 SFDVKD. CDR3 length: 12 residues. Trimming took 10 bases from V and 2 from J, leaving 9 bases between them. CDR3 bases: TGTGCCACGGGACTCGTCACAGATACGCAGTATTTT. Amino acid sequence: CATGLVTDTQYF.

This clone appeared once. Here the CDR3 DNA reads TGTGCCAGCAGCTTAGAGGGGACTAGCCTGGATACGCAGTATTTT. Its protein product is CASSLEGTSLDTQYF. V and J are TRBV7-3 and TRBJ2-3, with 9 positions matching TRBD2. CDR1 and CDR2 (germline): SGHTA, FQGTGA. This CDR3 has 15 residues. The V gene end was trimmed by 2 bases and the J gene end by 6 bases; junction bases not matched to a gene: 6.